This T cell receptor (beta chain) was retrieved from a study of follicular helper T cells after annual influenza vaccination. As for time point: 2015-2016 season, 7 days after influenza vaccination. Donors were community-dwelling with no influenza vaccine in the prior 6 months. Using immunoSEQ multiplex PCR, the repertoire was profiled, and TCRdb retains in-frame clones only, with some absent. Altogether some 7,000 clones are present, 80% to 90% being singletons, with the ten largest covering less than 0.65%. The sequence was obtained from an adult who received the influenza vaccine. The specimen was CXCR5- memory CD4+ T cells sorted from blood, collected 7 days after influenza vaccination.

CDR3 sequence: CASSEQGYEQYF. DNA of the CDR3: TGTGCCAGCAGTGAACAGGGGTACGAGCAGTACTTC. The V call is TRBV2, the J call TRBJ2-7; tentatively, D is TRBD1 (6 bases). The CDR3 totals 12 residues. With 2 bases removed from V and 4 bases from J, the gap between germline ends came to 6 bases. CDR1 and CDR2 (germline): SNHLY, FYNNEI.